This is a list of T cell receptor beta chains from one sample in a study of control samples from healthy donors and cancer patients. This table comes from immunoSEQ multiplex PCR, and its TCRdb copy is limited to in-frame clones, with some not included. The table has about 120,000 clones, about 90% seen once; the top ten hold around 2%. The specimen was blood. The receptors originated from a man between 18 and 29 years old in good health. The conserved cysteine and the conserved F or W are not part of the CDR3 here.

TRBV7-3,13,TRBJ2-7,ASSLTATKDYEQY
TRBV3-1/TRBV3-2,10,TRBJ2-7,ASSRWNDIAY
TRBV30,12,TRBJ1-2,AWSWDGANYGYT
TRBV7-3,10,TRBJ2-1,ASSTTGNEQF
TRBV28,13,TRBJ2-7,ASSFPSGGTYEQY
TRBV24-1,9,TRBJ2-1,ATSRGNEQF
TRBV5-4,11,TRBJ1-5,ASSLGPNQPQH
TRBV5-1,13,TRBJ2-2,ASSSTGDRTGELF
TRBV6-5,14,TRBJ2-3,ASSYGGQGATDTQY
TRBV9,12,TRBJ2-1,ASGRTGTPNEQF
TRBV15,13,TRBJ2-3,ATSRTPDRTDTQY
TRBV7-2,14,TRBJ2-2,ASSLGGGVRTGELF
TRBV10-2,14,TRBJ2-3,ASSESKPKGLDTQY
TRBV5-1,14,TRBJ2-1,ASSNQGLAGGYEQF